A single sample gave rise to the 26 T cell receptor beta chains below, sequenced in a study of blood T cell repertoires in COVID-19. Sequencing used immunoSEQ multiplex PCR; TCRdb keeps in-frame clones, though not all of them. The data show around 94,000 clones, approximately 84% seen once. The sequenced material came from peripheral blood. Every receptor here comes from a man between 35 and 55 years old with active or convalescent COVID-19.

V and J are TRBV11-2 and TRBJ1-1; D gene uncertain. This CDR3 comprises 16 residues. Germline values: CDR1 SGHAT, CDR2 FQNNGV. The V and J ends lost 2 bases and 1 base respectively, with 14 bases between them. The DNA of the CDR3 is TGTGCCAGCAGCTTAAGTCCTCTCCAGGCGAACACTGAAGCTTTCTTT. It is translated as CASSLSPLQANTEAFF.

This clone was recorded only once. The chain uses TRBV2 and TRBJ2-7; D is perhaps TRBD2 (7 bases). The CDR3 is 13 amino acids. Germline V gene lookup returns CDR1 SNHLY and CDR2 FYNNEI. The germline V and J ends were trimmed by 3 bases and 3 bases, with 9 bases remaining between them. The DNA of the CDR3 is TGTGCCAGCAGTGAGAGGGGGGGCTACGAGCAGTACTTC. It codes for CASSERGGYEQYF.

The gene calls are TRBV5-6 and TRBJ2-7; D might be TRBD1 (5 bases). V was trimmed by 4 bases and J by 0 bases, leaving 14 bases between them. The CDR3 extends over 15 amino acids. Germline V gene sequence: CDR1 SGHDT, CDR2 YYEEEE. CDR3 DNA: TGTGCCAGCAGCCCTGCCGCAGGGATCTCCTACGAGCAGTACTTC. Its protein is CASSPAAGISYEQYF.

The V call is TRBV10-3, the J call TRBJ2-3; 7 bases line up with TRBD1. CDR1 and CDR2 (germline): ENHRY, SYGVKD. Germline trimming cut 4 bases from V and 2 bases from J; bases unmatched to any gene: 9. The CDR3 has 16 amino acids. DNA for the CDR3: TGTGCCATCAGTGCCCTAAGACAGGGCTCCACAGATACGCAGTATTTT. Its protein product is CAISALRQGSTDTQYF.

This chain's CDR3 is CASSEGGSTYEQYF. CDR3 DNA sequence: TGCGCCAGCAGTGAGGGCGGGTCAACCTACGAGCAGTACTTC. The chain combines TRBV5-1 with TRBJ2-7; D may be TRBD2 (5 bases). The V and J ends lost 5 bases and 2 bases respectively, with 14 bases between them. This CDR3 has 14 amino acids. Germline CDR1 reads SGHRS; CDR2 reads YFSETQ.

This sequence joins TRBV11-1 and TRBJ1-1; possibly TRBD1 for D (5 bases). CDR1 is SGHAT, CDR2 FQDESV, per germline (reference sequence). The CDR3 has 14 amino acids. V was trimmed by 3 bases and J by 6 bases, leaving 14 bases between them. The CDR3 protein is CASSFNQGRAEAFF. The CDR3, as DNA: TGTGCCAGCAGCTTTAATCAGGGAAGGGCTGAAGCTTTCTTT.

CDR3 sequence reads: CASSLGEGTHEKLFF. DNA of the CDR3: TGTGCCAGCAGCTTGGGGGAGGGAACCCATGAAAAACTGTTTTTT. V usage is TRBV13 and J usage is TRBJ1-4, with a weak D call TRBD1 (5 bases). The germline V gene encodes CDR1 PRHDT and CDR2 FYEKMQ (reference sequence). The CDR3 covers 15 residues. The germline V and J ends were trimmed by 3 bases and 6 bases, with 14 bases remaining between them.

V and J are TRBV5-4 and TRBJ1-2; D is unclear. Germline V gene data show CDR1 as SGHNT and CDR2 as YYREEE (reference sequence). V was trimmed by 0 bases and J by 2 bases, leaving 8 bases between them. This CDR3 comprises 14 residues. CDR3 amino acids: CASSLDGVNYGYTF. For the CDR3, the DNA is TGTGCCAGCAGCTTGGACGGGGTGAACTATGGCTACACCTTC.

The chain combines TRBV7-8 with TRBJ2-5; 11 bases line up with TRBD2. The CDR3 is made up of 16 amino acids. V lost 5 bases to trimming and J lost 1 base; unmatched junction nucleotides: 6. Germline V CDR1 and CDR2: SGHVS, FQNEAQ. The CDR3 is CASSRGLAGIQETQYF. The CDR3 nucleotides are TGTGCCAGCAGCCGAGGACTAGCGGGTATCCAAGAGACCCAGTACTTC.

The chain links TRBV28 to TRBJ1-2, with 7 bases identical to TRBD1. Losses at the gene ends were 4 bases for V and 8 bases for J; bases not matched to a gene: 10. CDR1 and CDR2 (germline): MDHEN, SYDVKM. The length of the CDR3 is 14 residues. The CDR3, as DNA: TGTGCCAGCAGTTCCGGGACAGCACCTTGGGGCTACACCTTC. It codes for CASSSGTAPWGYTF.

V gene TRBV21-1 combines with J gene TRBJ2-3; the D call TRBD2 from the table was never checked on the DNA. TRBV21-1 is described as a pseudogene. This CDR3 contains 15 residues. In DNA, the CDR3 is TGTGCCAGCAGCACCGACGGGGTTCTAACAGATACGCAGTATTTT. Protein sequence: CASSTDGVLTDTQYF.

The rearrangement joins TRBV6-6 to TRBJ1-1; D unresolved. CDR3 length: 14 amino acids. The V end was cut by 5 bases, the J end by 3 bases, with 13 bases between. CDR1 and CDR2 from the germline V gene are MNHNY and SVGAGI (reference sequence). CDR3 in amino acids: CASSDPREYTEAFF. The CDR3 DNA follows: TGTGCCAGCAGTGACCCGAGGGAGTACACTGAAGCTTTCTTT.

The rearrangement links TRBV29-1 to TRBJ1-2; TRBD1 might be the D (5 bases). Trimming cost V 4 bases and J 6 bases, with 6 bases left between them. Germline V gives CDR1 SQVTM, CDR2 ANQGSEA. The CDR3 consists of 10 residues. CDR3 amino acids: CSVGGDGYTF. The CDR3 nucleotides are TGCAGCGTTGGGGGCGATGGCTACACCTTC.

The rearrangement joins TRBV24-1 to TRBJ2-2; TRBD2 agrees at 8 bases. Germline V lookup: CDR1 KGHDR, CDR2 SFDVKD. The CDR3 has 15 residues. The trim removed 3 bases at V and 6 bases at J, leaving 5 bases unmatched. The CDR3 here is CATSDAGGSPGELFF. The CDR3 region has the DNA TGTGCCACCAGTGATGCGGGGGGATCGCCCGGGGAGCTGTTTTTT.

This clone was detected a few times. The rearrangement uses TRBV25-1 and TRBJ2-7; TRBD1 agrees at 7 bases. Per the germline V gene, CDR1 is MGHDK and CDR2 is SYGVNS. There are 14 residues in the CDR3. After removal of 5 bases from V and 1 base from J, the junction contained 5 bases not matched to a gene. The CDR3 nucleotides read TGTGCCAGCAGTTCACTGGGACAGTCCTACGAGCAGTACTTC. Its translation: CASSSLGQSYEQYF.

The V and J genes are TRBV19 and TRBJ2-7; D unclear. Germline-derived CDR1 and CDR2 are LNHDA and SQIVND (reference sequence). Trimming left V 5 bases short and J 1 base short, with 12 bases between. The length of the CDR3 is 14 residues. The CDR3 protein is CASSSTVASYEQYF. The CDR3 nucleotides read TGTGCCAGTAGTTCCACAGTCGCTTCCTACGAGCAGTACTTC.

The V call is TRBV5-1, the J call TRBJ1-6, with D possibly being TRBD1 (5 bases). This CDR3 comprises 17 residues. V gave up 4 bases and J gave up 0 bases, with 14 bases separating them. From germline, CDR1 is SGHRS and CDR2 YFSETQ. In nucleotides, the CDR3 is TGCGCCAGCAGCCAGGGTGACGGTAGCTCCTATAATTCACCCCTCCACTTT. It specifies CASSQGDGSSYNSPLHF.

This chain uses TRBV6-4 with TRBJ2-3, with 9 nucleotides matching TRBD2. The J segment lost 2 bases and the V segment lost 0 bases, leaving 3 bases of the junction unmatched. The germline V gene has CDR1 MRHNA and CDR2 SNTAGT. This CDR3 has 16 residues. CDR3 coding DNA: TGTGCCAGCAGTGACTCAGCGGGGGGTTCCACAGATACGCAGTATTTT. Amino acids: CASSDSAGGSTDTQYF.

J is TRBJ1-1 and V is TRBV5-1; 8 bases fit TRBD1. Germline V gene lookup returns CDR1 SGHRS and CDR2 YFSETQ. The V segment lost 4 bases and the J segment 4 bases; nucleotides outside the gene matches: 6. The CDR3 sequence is 14 residues long. Here the CDR3 reads CASSPQGDGTEAFF. CDR3 nucleotide sequence: TGCGCCAGCAGCCCACAGGGGGATGGCACTGAAGCTTTCTTT.

The chain couples TRBV7-3 to TRBJ1-1, with D perhaps TRBD1 (5 bases). Germline loops: CDR1 SGHTA, CDR2 FQGTGA. V was trimmed by 3 bases and J by 5 bases, leaving 10 bases between them. CDR3 length: 13 residues. DNA for the CDR3: TGTGCCAGCAGCTTCGGGGGGGAGACTGAAGCTTTCTTT. Amino acids: CASSFGGETEAFF.

This chain links TRBV10-1 with TRBJ2-3, with D tentatively TRBD1 (6 bases). Trimming shortened V by 10 bases and J by 2 bases, and 37 bases separated the two germline ends. Germline CDR1 reads WNHNN; CDR2 reads SYGVQD (reference sequence). The CDR3 is made up of 21 amino acids. The CDR3 nucleotides are TGCGCCATTACGGCACTAAGCTACAGTTTCCCTCGGTCAGGGGCCACAGATACGCAGTATTTT. It encodes CAITALSYSFPRSGATDTQYF.

The chain links TRBV18 to TRBJ2-2; D call uncertain. Looked up from germline, CDR1 is KGHSH and CDR2 is LQKENI. Trimming left V 10 bases short and J 1 base short, with 7 bases between. CDR3 length equals 12 residues. Here the CDR3 reads CAIQMNTGELFF. The CDR3 DNA sequence: TGTGCCATACAGATGAACACCGGGGAGCTGTTTTTT.

The chain links TRBV7-9 to TRBJ2-2; the match to TRBD1 covers 7 bases. The CDR3 contains 14 residues. CDR1 and CDR2 (germline): SEHNR, FQNEAQ (reference sequence). V trimming: 5 bases; J trimming: 4 bases; junction bases outside the gene matches: 4. CDR3 DNA: TGTGCCAGCAGCCCCCGACAGGGCACCGGGGAGCTGTTTTTT. Residues: CASSPRQGTGELFF.

The chain combines TRBV30 with TRBJ2-4, with 12 bases identical to TRBD1. The CDR3 has 17 amino acids. From germline, CDR1 is GTSNPN and CDR2 SVGIG (reference sequence). The ends lost 0 bases at V and 2 bases at J; junction bases unmatched: 5. As DNA, the CDR3 is TGTGCCTGGAGTGTACATGGGACAGGGGGCTCCAAAAACATTCAGTACTTC. Translating gives CAWSVHGTGGSKNIQYF.

V is TRBV7-6 and J is TRBJ1-4; D uncertain. V was trimmed by 0 bases and J by 5 bases, leaving 13 bases between them. This CDR3 region has 16 residues. The germline gives CDR1 SGHVS, CDR2 FNYEAQ. The CDR3 nucleotides are TGTGCCAGCAGCTTAGCCCCACAGATTTTCAATGAAAAACTGTTTTTT. Translation gives CASSLAPQIFNEKLFF.

V gene TRBV5-1 combines with J gene TRBJ1-4; TRBD1 agrees at 11 bases. J lost 8 bases, V lost 2 bases, and 5 bases had no gene match. Germline V gene data show CDR1 as SGHRS and CDR2 as YFSETQ. This CDR3 spans 15 amino acids. CDR3 amino acids: CASSFDGTGGEKLFF. The CDR3 coding sequence is TGCGCCAGCAGCTTCGATGGGACAGGGGGGGAAAAACTGTTTTTT. The full variable domain, with the rest looked up from reference TRBV5-1 and TRBJ1-4, is KAGVTQTPRYLIKTRGQQVTLSCSPISGHRSVSWYQQTPGQGLQFLFEYFSETQRNKGNFPGRFSGRQFSNSRSEMNVSTLELGDSALYLCASSFDGTGGEKLFFGSGTQLSVL.